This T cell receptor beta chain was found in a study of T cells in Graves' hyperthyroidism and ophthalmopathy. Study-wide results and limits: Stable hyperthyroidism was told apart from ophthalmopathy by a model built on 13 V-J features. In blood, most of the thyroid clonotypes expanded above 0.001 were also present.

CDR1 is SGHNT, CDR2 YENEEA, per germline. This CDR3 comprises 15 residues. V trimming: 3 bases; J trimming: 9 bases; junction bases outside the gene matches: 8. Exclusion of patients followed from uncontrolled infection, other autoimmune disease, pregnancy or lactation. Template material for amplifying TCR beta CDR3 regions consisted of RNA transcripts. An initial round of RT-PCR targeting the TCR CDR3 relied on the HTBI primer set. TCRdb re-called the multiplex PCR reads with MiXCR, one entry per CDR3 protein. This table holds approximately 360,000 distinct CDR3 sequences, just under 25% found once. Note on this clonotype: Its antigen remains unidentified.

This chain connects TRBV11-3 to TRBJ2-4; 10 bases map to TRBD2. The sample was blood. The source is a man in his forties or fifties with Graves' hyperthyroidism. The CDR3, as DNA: TGTGCCAGCAGCTTGCTAGCGGGAGAAGGGGGCATTCAGTACTTC. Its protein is CASSLLAGEGGIQYF.